A single sample gave rise to the 10 T cell receptor beta chains below, sequenced in a study of T-cell reconstitution after alpha-beta-depleted transplantation in children. Unique molecular identifiers were used in preparing the TCRbeta library. Using its own MiXCR run on the PCR reads, TCRdb lists one record per CDR3 protein. Counted here are about 440,000 distinct CDR3 sequences, over 40% occurring once; the ten biggest clones make up roughly 27%. The source was PBMCs, collected before TCRalphabeta/CD19-depleted stem cell transplant. These receptors were taken from a girl aged 2 to 10 with aplastic anemia, due to receive a stem cell transplant.

This rearrangement joins TRBV27 to TRBJ2-1; TRBD2 aligns across 9 bases. The CDR3 sequence is 17 residues long. Germline trimming cut 3 bases from V and 4 bases from J; bases unmatched to any gene: 10. CDR1 and CDR2 from the germline V gene are MNHEY and SMNVEV (reference sequence). Here the CDR3 reads CASSFLPLAGLYNEQFF. The CDR3 nucleotides read TGTGCCAGCAGTTTTCTCCCTCTAGCGGGACTATACAATGAGCAGTTCTTC.

This clonotype was detected many times. The rearrangement uses TRBV7-9 and TRBJ1-2, with TRBD1 as a possible D gene (6 bases). With 3 bases removed from V and 6 bases from J, the gap between germline ends came to 8 bases. CDR1 SEHNR and CDR2 FQNEAQ come from the germline V gene (reference sequence). This CDR3 is 12 amino acids long. CDR3 in amino acids: CASSFRQDGYTF. The CDR3, as DNA: TGTGCCAGCAGCTTCAGACAGGATGGCTACACCTTC. The whole variable domain, remainder taken from reference TRBV7-9 and TRBJ1-2, is DTGVSQNPRHKITKRGQNVTFRCDPISEHNRLYWYRQTLGQGPEFLTYFQNEAQLEKSRLLSDRFSAERPKGSFSTLEIQRTEQGDSAMYLCASSFRQDGYTFGSGTRLTVV.

The J gene is TRBJ2-7, the V gene TRBV19; TRBD2 agrees at 10 bases. Germline V lookup: CDR1 LNHDA, CDR2 SQIVND (reference sequence). The ends lost 8 bases at V and 5 bases at J; junction bases unmatched: 6. The CDR3 consists of 13 residues. The CDR3 DNA is TGTGCCAGTTCTAGCGGGAGTTCACACGAGCAGTACTTC. This translates into CASSSGSSHEQYF. The full variable domain, with the rest looked up from reference TRBV19 and TRBJ2-7, is DGGITQSPKYLFRKEGQNVTLSCEQNLNHDAMYWYRQDPGQGLRLIYYSQIVNDFQKGDIAEGYSVSREKKESFPLTVTSAQKNPTAFYLCASSSGSSHEQYFGPGTRLTVT.

This clonotype was counted many times. The chain uses TRBV5-1 and TRBJ1-2, with TRBD1 identical over 9 bases. V lost 4 bases to trimming and J lost 3 bases; unmatched junction nucleotides: 7. The CDR3 spans 15 residues. Germline assignment: CDR1 SGHRS and CDR2 YFSETQ. CDR3 in amino acids: CASSLGQGRHYGYTF. DNA of the CDR3: TGCGCCAGCAGCCTCGGACAGGGGAGGCACTATGGCTACACCTTC.

The DNA of the CDR3 is TGTGCCAGCAGCTTAGGATACAGGGCCCATCAGCCCCAGCATTTT. Translating gives CASSLGYRAHQPQHF. The V call is TRBV7-2, the J call TRBJ1-5, with a tentative D call TRBD1 (6 bases). The CDR3 is 15 residues long. Germline lookup yields CDR1 SGHTA and CDR2 FQGNSA. V lost 1 base to trimming and J lost 5 bases, with 12 bases between them.

The V call is TRBV20-1, the J call TRBJ2-5; D is perhaps TRBD2 (5 bases). This CDR3 has 13 amino acids. CDR1 is DFQATT, CDR2 SNEGSKA, per germline (reference sequence). V was cut by 3 bases and J by 5 bases, with 13 bases left in between. CDR3 loop: CSARVGSGETQYF. The CDR3 DNA reads as TGCAGTGCTAGGGTAGGGAGTGGGGAGACCCAGTACTTC.

This rearrangement joins TRBV7-9 to TRBJ2-3; 9 bases are a match to TRBD1. V was clipped by 4 bases and J by 4 bases; unmatched bases: 9. This CDR3 is built from 16 residues. CDR1 is SEHNR and CDR2 is FQNEAQ in the germline V gene (reference sequence). Here the CDR3 reads CASSSRQGGTPDTQYF. CDR3 DNA sequence: TGTGCCAGCAGCTCCAGACAGGGGGGGACTCCAGATACGCAGTATTTT.

This clonotype was seen at least ten times. V is TRBV20-1 and J is TRBJ2-3, with D perhaps matching TRBD2 (6 bases). This CDR3 is built from 14 residues. Germline V CDR1 and CDR2: DFQATT, SNEGSKA (reference sequence). The ends were cut back, 3 bases at V and 1 base at J, with 11 bases in the middle. The CDR3 loop reads CSARSSEGTDTQYF. CDR3 nucleotide sequence: TGCAGTGCTAGGTCTAGCGAAGGCACAGATACGCAGTATTTT.

This clonotype was observed a handful of times. The chain links TRBV28 to TRBJ2-1, with TRBD2 as a possible D gene (5 bases). The V gene lost 5 bases and the J gene lost 6 bases, with 20 bases spanning the gap. The CDR3 length is 16 residues. The germline gives CDR1 MDHEN, CDR2 SYDVKM. CDR3 loop: CASSGSRGSGLNEQFF. The CDR3 DNA follows: TGTGCCAGCAGTGGGTCCAGAGGGTCTGGACTCAATGAGCAGTTCTTC.

The chain recombines TRBV6-1 with TRBJ1-2; tentative D call: TRBD1 (5 bases). V lost 6 bases to trimming and J lost 4 bases, with 15 bases between them. The germline V gene has CDR1 MNHNS and CDR2 SASEGT. The CDR3 is 14 amino acids. The CDR3 here is CASSKAGRRYGYTF. The CDR3 DNA follows: TGTGCCAGCAGCAAAGCGGGACGCCGCTATGGCTACACCTTC.